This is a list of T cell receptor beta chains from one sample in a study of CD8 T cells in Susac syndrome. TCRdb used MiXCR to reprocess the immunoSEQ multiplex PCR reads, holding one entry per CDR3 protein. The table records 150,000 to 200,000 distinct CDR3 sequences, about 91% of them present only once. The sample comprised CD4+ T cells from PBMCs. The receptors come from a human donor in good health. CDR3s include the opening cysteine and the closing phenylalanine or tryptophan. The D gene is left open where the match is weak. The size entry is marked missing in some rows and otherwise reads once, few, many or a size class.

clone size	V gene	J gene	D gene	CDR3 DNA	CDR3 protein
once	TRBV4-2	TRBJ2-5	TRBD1	TGTGCCAGCAGCCAACGAGGGGGCCAGGGGGAGACCCAGTACTTC	CASSQRGGQGETQYF
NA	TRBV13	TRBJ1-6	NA	TGTGCCAGCAGCCGTAATTTCGATTCACCCCTCCACTTT	CASSRNFDSPLHF
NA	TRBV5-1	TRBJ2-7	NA	TGCGCCAGCAGCCCGGGGATGCCACCCCAGTACTTC	CASSPGMPPQYF
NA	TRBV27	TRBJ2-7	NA	TGTGCCAGCAGTCCTTCCTCCTACGAGCAGTACTTC	CASSPSSYEQYF
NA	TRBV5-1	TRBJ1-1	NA	TGCGCCAGCAACGCAATGGGTCCGAACACTGAAGCTTTCTTT	CASNAMGPNTEAFF
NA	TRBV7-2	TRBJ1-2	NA	TGTGCCAGCAGCTTAGGGGGGCGGGGAAGTCGGCATGGCTACACCTTC	CASSLGGRGSRHGYTF
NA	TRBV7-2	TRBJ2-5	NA	TGTGCCAGCAGCCCTGCGAGGGGACAAGAGACCCAGTACTTC	CASSPARGQETQYF
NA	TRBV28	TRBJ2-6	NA	TGTGCCAGCAGGGCCGGCGGGTCTGGGGCCAACGTCCTGACTTTC	CASRAGGSGANVLTF
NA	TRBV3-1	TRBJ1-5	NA	TGTGCCAGCAGCCGCGGAACCCGGCCTCAGCCCCAGCATTTT	CASSRGTRPQPQHF
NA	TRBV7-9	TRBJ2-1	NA	TGTGCCAGCAGCCCTCGACCAAGACTGAGCTCCTACAATGAGCAGTTCTTC	CASSPRPRLSSYNEQFF
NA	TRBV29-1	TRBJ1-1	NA	TGCAGCGTTACCTACCGGGACACCCGAAAAAGGACTGAAGCTTTCTTT	CSVTYRDTRKRTEAFF
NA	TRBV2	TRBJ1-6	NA	TGTGCCAGCAGTATGGACAGACCAGCCCTCCACTTT	CASSMDRPALHF
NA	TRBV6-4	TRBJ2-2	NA	TGTGCCAGCAGTGCCTTAACCGGGGAGCTGTTTTTT	CASSALTGELFF
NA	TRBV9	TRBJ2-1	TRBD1	TGTGCCAGCAGCGTATCTCCATCCGGACAGGGAAGGAATGAGCAGTTCTTC	CASSVSPSGQGRNEQFF
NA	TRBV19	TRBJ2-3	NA	TGTGCCAGTAGTATGAGAGGACCCGGAGGGGATACGCAGTATTTT	CASSMRGPGGDTQYF
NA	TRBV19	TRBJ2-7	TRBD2	TGTGCCAGCGACAGCGGGACTAGCGGCTTACAGTACTTC	CASDSGTSGLQYF
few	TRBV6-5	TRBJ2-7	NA	TGTGCCAGCAGCCTCACAGGGAACTCCTACGAGCAGTACTTC	CASSLTGNSYEQYF
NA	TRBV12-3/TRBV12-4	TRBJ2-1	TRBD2	TGTGCCAGCAGCCCGGGGGGGGGCTACAATGAGCAGTTCTTC	CASSPGGGYNEQFF
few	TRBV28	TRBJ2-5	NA	TGTGCCAGCAGTTCAGGAGGGGAGGAGACCCAGTACTTC	CASSSGGEETQYF
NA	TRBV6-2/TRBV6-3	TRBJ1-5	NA	TGTGCCAGCAGTTACTCCTGGCGAGGGGAACATCTCAATCAGCCCCAGCATTTT	CASSYSWRGEHLNQPQHF